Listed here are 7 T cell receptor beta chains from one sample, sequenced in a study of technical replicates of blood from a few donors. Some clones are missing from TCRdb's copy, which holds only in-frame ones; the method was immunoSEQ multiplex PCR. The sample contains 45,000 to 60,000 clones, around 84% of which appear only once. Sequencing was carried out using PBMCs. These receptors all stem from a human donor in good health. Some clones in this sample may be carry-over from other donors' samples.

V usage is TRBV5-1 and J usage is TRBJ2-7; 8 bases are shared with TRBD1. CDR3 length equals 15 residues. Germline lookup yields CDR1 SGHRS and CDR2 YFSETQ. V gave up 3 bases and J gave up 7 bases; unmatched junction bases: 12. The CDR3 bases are TGCGCCAGCAGCTCGTACAGGGGGTCAGGGTGGGAGCAGTACTTC. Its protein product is CASSSYRGSGWEQYF. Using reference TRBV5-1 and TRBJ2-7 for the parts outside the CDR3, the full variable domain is KAGVTQTPRYLIKTRGQQVTLSCSPISGHRSVSWYQQTPGQGLQFLFEYFSETQRNKGNFPGRFSGRQFSNSRSEMNVSTLELGDSALYLCASSSYRGSGWEQYFGPGTRLTVT.

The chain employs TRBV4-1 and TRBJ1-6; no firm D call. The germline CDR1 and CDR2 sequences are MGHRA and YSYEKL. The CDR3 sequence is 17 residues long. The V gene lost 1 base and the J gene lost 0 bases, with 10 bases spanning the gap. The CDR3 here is CASSQGRGRSYNSPLHF. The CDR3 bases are TGCGCCAGCAGCCAAGGGAGAGGGCGCTCCTATAATTCACCCCTCCACTTT.

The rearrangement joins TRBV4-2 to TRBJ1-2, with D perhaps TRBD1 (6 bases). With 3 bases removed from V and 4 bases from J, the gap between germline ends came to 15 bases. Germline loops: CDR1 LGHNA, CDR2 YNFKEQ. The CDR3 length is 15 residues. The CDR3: CASSHPYRDSYGYTF. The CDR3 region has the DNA TGTGCCAGCAGCCACCCTTACAGGGATTCCTATGGCTACACCTTC.

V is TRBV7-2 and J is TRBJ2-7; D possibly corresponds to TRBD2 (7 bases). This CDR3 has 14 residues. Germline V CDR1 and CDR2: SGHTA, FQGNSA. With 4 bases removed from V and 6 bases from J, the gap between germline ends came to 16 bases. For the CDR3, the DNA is TGTGCCAGCAGCTCGGGGGGCTCGGCGCGCGAGCAGTACTTC. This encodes CASSSGGSAREQYF.

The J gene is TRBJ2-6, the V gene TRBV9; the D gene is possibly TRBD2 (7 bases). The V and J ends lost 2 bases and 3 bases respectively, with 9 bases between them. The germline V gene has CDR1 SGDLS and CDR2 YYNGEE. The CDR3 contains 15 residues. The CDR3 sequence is CASSVGGRGANVLTF. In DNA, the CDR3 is TGTGCCAGCAGCGTGGGGGGGCGTGGGGCCAACGTCCTGACTTTC.

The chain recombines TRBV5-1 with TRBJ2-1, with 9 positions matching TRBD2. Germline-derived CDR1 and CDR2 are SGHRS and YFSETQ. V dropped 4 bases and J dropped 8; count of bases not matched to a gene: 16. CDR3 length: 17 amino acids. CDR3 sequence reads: CASSGGFGGRAIDEQFF. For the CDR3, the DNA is TGCGCCAGCAGCGGCGGGTTCGGCGGGAGGGCCATCGATGAGCAGTTCTTC.

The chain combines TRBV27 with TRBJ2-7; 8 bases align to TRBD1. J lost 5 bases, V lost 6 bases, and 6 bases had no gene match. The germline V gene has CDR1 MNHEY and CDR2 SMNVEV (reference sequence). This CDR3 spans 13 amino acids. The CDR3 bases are TGTGCCAGCAGCCTAGGACAGGGCGACGAGCAGTACTTC. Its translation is CASSLGQGDEQYF.